These 32 T cell receptor beta chains share one sample of origin, sequenced in a study of T cell responses to AZD1222 COVID-19 vaccine. Clones were read by immunoSEQ multiplex PCR, and TCRdb kept only the in-frame ones, dropping some. The sample shows roughly 76,000 clones, just over 85% of them seen only once. The sequenced sample was peripheral blood, obtained on day 0 of AZD1222 vaccination. The source of these receptors is an adult in good health.

This chain uses TRBV9 with TRBJ2-5; 11 nucleotides align to TRBD2. Losses at the gene ends were 0 bases for V and 5 bases for J; bases not matched to a gene: 6. The CDR3 is made up of 16 amino acids. Germline V lookup: CDR1 SGDLS, CDR2 YYNGEE. Here the CDR3 DNA reads TGTGCCAGCAGCGTAGATTCTAGCGGGAGGTGGGAGACCCAGTACTTC. It is translated as CASSVDSSGRWETQYF.

This clone came up a few times. The chain recombines TRBV20-1 with TRBJ2-7; the match to TRBD2 covers 11 bases. J was trimmed by 2 bases and V by 3 bases; bases with no gene match: 0. Looked up from germline, CDR1 is DFQATT and CDR2 is SNEGSKA (reference sequence). This CDR3 is 13 amino acids long. CDR3 nucleotides: TGCAGTGCTAGTAGCGGGGGGGCCTACGAGCAGTACTTC. Translating gives CSASSGGAYEQYF.

This clone was seen a few times. The genes are TRBV28 and TRBJ2-5, with D unclear. Per germline, CDR1 MDHEN and CDR2 SYDVKM. The V end was cut by 6 bases, the J end by 5 bases, with 16 bases between. The CDR3 runs 14 residues. CDR3 DNA sequence: TGTGCCAGCAGCACTACGCTGTTTCGGGAGACCCAGTACTTC. It is translated as CASSTTLFRETQYF.

This chain joins TRBV19 and TRBJ2-3, with D possibly being TRBD1 (6 bases). Germline CDR1 LNHDA, CDR2 SQIVND (reference sequence). The V end lost 7 bases, the J end lost 10 bases, and 15 bases lay between the germline ends. The CDR3 has 12 residues. The CDR3 nucleotides read TGTGCCAGTAATCAACAGGGAACGGCGCAGTATTTT. Its protein is CASNQQGTAQYF. Using reference TRBV19 and TRBJ2-3 for the parts outside the CDR3, the full variable domain is DGGITQSPKYLFRKEGQNVTLSCEQNLNHDAMYWYRQDPGQGLRLIYYSQIVNDFQKGDIAEGYSVSREKKESFPLTVTSAQKNPTAFYLCASNQQGTAQYFGPGTRLTVL.

The chain combines TRBV6-5 with TRBJ2-5; TRBD2 aligns across 10 bases. The CDR3 loop spans 15 amino acids. Losses at the gene ends were 5 bases for V and 5 bases for J; bases not matched to a gene: 8. The germline V gene has CDR1 MNHEY and CDR2 SVGAGI. Written as DNA, the CDR3 is TGTGCCAGCAGTAGCGGGGGGGCCTGGGAGGAGACCCAGTACTTC. Protein: CASSSGGAWEETQYF.

The chain joins TRBV7-9 to TRBJ1-1, with no clear D. V was pared by 8 bases and J by 7 bases, with 14 bases between. Germline values: CDR1 SEHNR, CDR2 FQNEAQ (reference sequence). The CDR3 spans 12 residues. CDR3 loop: CASSSTAFEAFF. CDR3 sequence (DNA): TGTGCCAGCTCCTCCACAGCATTTGAAGCTTTCTTT.

This chain links TRBV6-5 with TRBJ2-7; D is unresolved. V was trimmed by 7 bases and J by 4 bases, leaving 17 bases between them. Germline V gene data show CDR1 as MNHEY and CDR2 as SVGAGI. The CDR3 is 14 residues long. CDR3 sequence: CASIPSATGYEQYF. The CDR3 bases are TGTGCCAGCATCCCCTCCGCCACGGGTTACGAGCAGTACTTC.

The V call is TRBV3-1 (or the pseudogene TRBV3-2), the J call TRBJ1-2; D gene uncertain. Germline CDR1 and CDR2: LGHDT and YNNKEL (reference sequence). V lost 1 base, J lost 5 bases, and 11 bases lay in between. The CDR3 runs 14 residues. The CDR3 protein is CASSQVPGSYGYTF. DNA for the CDR3: TGTGCCAGCAGCCAAGTGCCCGGATCTTATGGCTACACCTTC.

The gene calls are TRBV6-5 and TRBJ2-1; D may be TRBD1 (6 bases). The V end was cut by 6 bases, the J end by 7 bases, with 10 bases between. This CDR3 is built from 12 residues. Germline V gene lookup returns CDR1 MNHEY and CDR2 SVGAGI. The CDR3 region is CASSGQLNEQFF. CDR3 bases: TGTGCCAGCAGCGGACAGCTTAATGAGCAGTTCTTC.

This rearrangement joins TRBV7-2 to TRBJ2-2; maybe TRBD2 (5 bases). The CDR3 is 14 amino acids. Germline CDR1 reads SGHTA; CDR2 reads FQGNSA. Trimming cost V 2 bases and J 4 bases, with 8 bases left between them. The DNA of the CDR3 is TGTGCCAGCAGCTTAATAGCGAGCACCGGGGAGCTGTTTTTT. Translating gives CASSLIASTGELFF.

The CDR3 protein is CASSLFGSYEQYF. DNA for the CDR3: TGTGCCAGCAGCTTATTCGGGTCCTACGAGCAGTACTTC. The rearrangement joins TRBV11-2 to TRBJ2-7; D gene ambiguous. V gave up 2 bases and J gave up 1 base, with 6 bases separating them. The CDR3 spans 13 residues. The V gene's germline CDR1 is SGHAT and CDR2 FQNNGV.

CDR3 region: CASTSGGPNTEAFF. The CDR3 DNA sequence: TGCGCCAGCACGTCGGGCGGACCGAACACTGAAGCTTTCTTT. The gene calls are TRBV5-1 and TRBJ1-1; D not resolved. The CDR3 sequence is 14 residues long. Trimming cost V 6 bases and J 1 base, with 13 bases left between them. CDR1 is SGHRS and CDR2 is YFSETQ in the germline V gene.

The chain has TRBV9 and TRBJ2-3; 10 bases are a match to TRBD2. CDR3 length: 16 amino acids. The V and J ends lost 5 bases and 0 bases, in that order; junction bases with no gene match: 6. The V gene's germline CDR1 is SGDLS and CDR2 YYNGEE. In DNA, the CDR3 is TGTGCCAGCAGTACCGGACTAGCGGATAGCACAGATACGCAGTATTTT. It is translated as CASSTGLADSTDTQYF.

The rearrangement joins TRBV18 to TRBJ2-1; no definite D call. Germline V CDR1 and CDR2: KGHSH, LQKENI. Trimming stripped 2 bases from V and 5 bases from J, with 13 bases between. The CDR3 has 15 residues. In DNA form, the CDR3 reads TGTGCCAGCTCACCAAAAGACCCTGGTGACAATGAGCAGTTCTTC. Protein sequence: CASSPKDPGDNEQFF. The variable domain in full, with the rest retrieved from reference TRBV18 and TRBJ2-1, is NAGVMQNPRHLVRRRGQEARLRCSPMKGHSHVYWYRQLPEEGLKFMVYLQKENIIDESGMPKERFSAEFPKEGPSILRIQQVVRGDSAAYFCASSPKDPGDNEQFFGPGTRLTVL.

The V call is TRBV14, the J call TRBJ2-3; the D is unclear. V was pared by 0 bases and J by 2 bases, with 12 bases between. CDR1 is SGHDN, CDR2 FVKESK, per germline. CDR3 size: 16 residues. The CDR3 sequence is CASSQEVGRVTDTQYF. The CDR3 DNA follows: TGTGCCAGCAGCCAAGAGGTCGGGCGTGTCACAGATACGCAGTATTTT.

J is TRBJ2-7 and V is TRBV5-6; 9 nucleotides align to TRBD1. Unmatched junction bases numbered 9, after V lost 6 bases and J lost 5 bases. In germline, CDR1 is SGHDT, CDR2 YYEEEE. The CDR3 runs 14 residues. This CDR3 reads CASTKTGGTDEQYF. CDR3 nucleotides: TGTGCCAGCACCAAGACAGGGGGTACTGACGAGCAGTACTTC.

The V call is TRBV9, the J call TRBJ1-2; D unresolved. Trimming stripped 0 bases from V and 4 bases from J, with 10 bases between. This CDR3 has 14 amino acids. CDR1 and CDR2 (germline): SGDLS, YYNGEE. Here the CDR3 DNA reads TGTGCCAGCAGCGTAGGTGGCGGCTTCTATGGCTACACCTTC. It translates to CASSVGGGFYGYTF.

The chain employs TRBV24-1 and TRBJ2-1; 12 nucleotides align to TRBD2. The CDR3 is 17 amino acids. Germline V gene sequence: CDR1 KGHDR, CDR2 SFDVKD. V lost 4 bases and J lost 2; bases outside the gene matches: 5. CDR3 amino acids: CATSEIRTSGTYNEQFF. CDR3 DNA: TGTGCCACCAGTGAGATTAGGACTAGCGGGACCTACAATGAGCAGTTCTTC.

There are a few counts of this clone. The rearrangement joins TRBV5-6 to TRBJ1-6; possible D gene TRBD1, 6 bases. Trimming shortened V by 5 bases and J by 4 bases, and 16 bases separated the two germline ends. Germline assignment: CDR1 SGHDT and CDR2 YYEEEE. This CDR3 region has 16 residues. The CDR3 nucleotides are TGTGCCAGCAGTTCCGGGACACAATATTATAATTCACCCCTCCACTTT. This codes for CASSSGTQYYNSPLHF.

This chain uses TRBV29-1 with TRBJ2-5, with D uncertain. This CDR3 comprises 10 residues. V lost 2 bases to trimming and J lost 4 bases, with 2 bases between them. Germline V gene data show CDR1 as SQVTM and CDR2 as ANQGSEA. The CDR3 DNA reads as TGCAGCGTTGAAATAGAGACCCAGTACTTC. Protein sequence: CSVEIETQYF. Using reference TRBV29-1 and TRBJ2-5 for the parts outside the CDR3, the full variable domain is SAVISQKPSRDICQRGTSLTIQCQVDSQVTMMFWYRQQPGQSLTLIATANQGSEATYESGFVIDKFPISRPNLTFSTLTVSNMSPEDSSIYLCSVEIETQYFGPGTRLLVL.

The rearrangement joins TRBV5-6 to TRBJ2-5, with D possibly TRBD2 on 6 matching bases. The CDR3 extends over 15 amino acids. Germline CDR1 and CDR2: SGHDT and YYEEEE. The V gene lost 0 bases and the J gene lost 4 bases, with 13 bases spanning the gap. The CDR3 region is CASSLEFGGSETQYF. In nucleotides, the CDR3 is TGTGCCAGCAGCTTGGAGTTTGGGGGGTCAGAGACCCAGTACTTC.

The V and J genes are TRBV9 and TRBJ2-3; TRBD1 matches at 8 bases. The junction had 10 bases not matched to a gene; V was cut back by 5 bases and J by 2 bases. Germline CDR1 reads SGDLS; CDR2 reads YYNGEE. The CDR3 totals 16 residues. This CDR3 is CASSGRGQVVTDTQYF. The CDR3 DNA sequence: TGTGCCAGCAGTGGTAGGGGACAGGTAGTCACAGATACGCAGTATTTT.

The V and J genes are TRBV5-4 and TRBJ2-2; 8 bases map to TRBD1. The CDR3 is made up of 15 amino acids. Trimming removed 3 bases from V and 5 bases from J; junction bases left unmatched: 6. Per the germline V gene, CDR1 is SGHNT and CDR2 is YYREEE (reference sequence). For the CDR3, the DNA is TGTGCCAGCAGCTCACAGGGGGTTCGGACCGGGGAGCTGTTTTTT. It translates to CASSSQGVRTGELFF.

The rearrangement joins TRBV7-3 to TRBJ2-5; possible D gene TRBD1, 5 bases. V lost 0 bases to trimming and J lost 5 bases, with 10 bases between them. The CDR3 is made up of 14 amino acids. The germline V gene encodes CDR1 SGHTA and CDR2 FQGTGA. The CDR3 loop is CASSLTRVGETQYF. The DNA of the CDR3 is TGTGCCAGCAGCTTAACCAGGGTAGGGGAGACCCAGTACTTC.

The CDR3 sequence: CASSPPGPGNTIYF. CDR3 nucleotides: TGTGCCAGCAGCCCCCCCGGGCCCGGAAACACCATATATTTT. The J gene is TRBJ1-3, the V gene TRBV7-9; D call uncertain. This CDR3 has 14 amino acids. Germline V gene data show CDR1 as SEHNR and CDR2 as FQNEAQ (reference sequence). Trimming took 5 bases from V and 4 from J, leaving 12 bases between them.

In this sample, this clone turned up once. The CDR3 coding sequence is TGCGCCAGCAGCTTGACAGGGAACACCTACACCAATGAGCAGTTCTTC. Protein product: CASSLTGNTYTNEQFF. The chain combines TRBV5-1 with TRBJ2-1; D may be TRBD1 (6 bases). Per germline, CDR1 SGHRS and CDR2 YFSETQ. The V end lost 1 base, the J end lost 6 bases, and 17 bases lay between the germline ends. The CDR3 has 16 residues.

The chain joins TRBV5-1 to TRBJ2-7, with D perhaps matching TRBD1 or TRBD2 (5 bases each). CDR3 length: 15 amino acids. V was cut by 0 bases and J by 2 bases, with 12 bases left in between. From germline, CDR1 is SGHRS and CDR2 YFSETQ. CDR3 region: CASSLGAGTPYEQYF. CDR3 DNA: TGCGCCAGCAGCTTGGGAGCAGGGACCCCCTACGAGCAGTACTTC.

By share, this clone ranks as medium-sized (0.01 to 0.1%). The chain carries TRBV19 and TRBJ1-1; a weak D match, TRBD1 (6 bases). Trimming cost V 0 bases and J 4 bases, with 12 bases left between them. The CDR3 has 15 amino acids. The V gene's germline CDR1 is LNHDA and CDR2 SQIVND (reference sequence). The CDR3 loop is CASSIDTGGPTEAFF. CDR3 bases: TGTGCCAGTAGTATAGATACCGGGGGGCCCACTGAAGCTTTCTTT.

The count of this clone is one. The V gene is TRBV28, the J gene TRBJ2-7, with D possibly TRBD2 on 7 matching bases. Germline V lookup: CDR1 MDHEN, CDR2 SYDVKM. Trimming removed 5 bases at V and 0 bases at J, with 14 bases between. CDR3 size: 15 residues. The CDR3 region is CASSSGTRSSYEQYF. The CDR3 bases are TGTGCCAGCAGTAGCGGGACAAGGAGCTCCTACGAGCAGTACTTC.

This chain links TRBV9 with TRBJ2-3; 9 nucleotides agree with TRBD1. CDR3 size: 15 residues. The junction had 8 bases not matched to a gene; V was cut back by 4 bases and J by 5 bases. Germline CDR1 reads SGDLS; CDR2 reads YYNGEE. DNA of the CDR3: TGTGCCAGCAGCCCACAGGGGGCCTTGCAAGATACGCAGTATTTT. This translates into CASSPQGALQDTQYF. Based on the CDR3 plus reference TRBV9 and TRBJ2-3, the full variable domain is DSGVTQTPKHLITATGQRVTLRCSPRSGDLSVYWYQQSLDQGLQFLIQYYNGEERAKGNILERFSAQQFPDLHSELNLSSLELGDSALYFCASSPQGALQDTQYFGPGTRLTVL.

The genes are TRBV20-1 and TRBJ2-3, with D perhaps TRBD1 or TRBD2 (5 bases each). The length of the CDR3 is 14 residues. Trimming left V 3 bases short and J 9 bases short, with 19 bases between. Germline V gene lookup returns CDR1 DFQATT and CDR2 SNEGSKA (reference sequence). CDR3 residues: CSASYGTSLQTQYF. DNA of the CDR3: TGCAGTGCTAGTTACGGGACCTCCTTACAGACGCAGTATTTT.

The gene calls are TRBV6-5 and TRBJ1-1; TRBD1 aligns across 8 bases. V lost 4 bases to trimming and J lost 4 bases; unmatched junction nucleotides: 5. Germline-derived CDR1 and CDR2 are MNHEY and SVGAGI. The CDR3 is 14 amino acids. Here the CDR3 reads CASSWGQVGTEAFF. CDR3 DNA sequence: TGTGCCAGCAGTTGGGGACAGGTGGGCACTGAAGCTTTCTTT.